The entry below describes one T cell receptor (beta chain). Since a much larger clone is just one base distant, this may be a read error. The authors' processing: Amplification of reference gene primers was used by the study to estimate nucleated cell counts. Repertoires were generated with immunoSEQ multiplex PCR, while TCRdb's copy carries only in-frame clones and drops some. That table supplies the V and J calls and clone size; D and trimming were determined from the DNA. The table lists roughly 230,000 clones, 83% of them singletons. Germline-derived CDR1 and CDR2 are SGHAT and FQDESV (reference sequence). This CDR3 region has 12 residues. V was shortened by 3 bases and J by 6 bases, with 9 bases between the two germline ends. The data belong to a study of blood T cell repertoires in COVID-19.

The rearrangement uses TRBV11-1 and TRBJ2-7, with a weak D call TRBD1 (6 bases). The receptor comes from a human donor in a cohort sampled during active COVID-19. Source material: peripheral blood. This CDR3 is CASSFGGGEQYF. Written as DNA, the CDR3 is TGTGCCAGCAGCTTTGGGGGCGGCGAGCAGTACTTC.